These T cell receptor beta chains were read from a single sample in a study of cytomegalovirus exposure and HLA in healthy donors. The data were produced by immunoSEQ multiplex PCR, yet TCRdb's version contains in-frame clones alone and is incomplete. The sample lists approximately 220,000 clones, just over 75% occurring once. The source material was PBMCs. The source is a man between 18 and 35 years old in good health and CMV-seronegative. Each CDR3 is given with its conserved first and last residue. Each record gives: D gene, clone size, J gene, V gene, CDR3 protein, CDR3 DNA. D genes are given only for firm matches. Clone size appears in some rows only: once, few, many, or a class for an expanded clone.

>TRBD2|.|TRBJ2-1|TRBV11-1
CASSPGTSGAINEQFF
TGTGCCAGCAGTCCCGGGACTAGCGGGGCAATAAATGAGCAGTTCTTC
>.|.|TRBJ2-1|TRBV15
CATSRPAWSSYNEQFF
TGTGCCACCAGCAGACCAGCCTGGAGCTCCTACAATGAGCAGTTCTTC
>.|.|TRBJ1-2|TRBV19
CASSLFQGRGYGYTF
TGTGCCAGTAGTCTTTTCCAGGGGAGAGGCTATGGCTACACCTTC
>.|.|TRBJ2-5|TRBV7-3
CASSLSKAGPETQYF
TGTGCCAGCAGCTTAAGTAAGGCAGGGCCAGAGACCCAGTACTTC
>.|.|TRBJ2-5|TRBV29-1
CSVGRRLGETQYF
TGCAGCGTTGGCCGTCGCCTCGGGGAGACCCAGTACTTC
>.|.|TRBJ2-1|TRBV5-1
CASSFNREQFF
TGCGCCAGCAGCTTCAACCGGGAGCAGTTCTTC
>TRBD1|.|TRBJ1-2|TRBV30
CAWSRGTGGNYGYTF
TGTGCCTGGAGTAGGGGGACAGGGGGCAACTATGGCTACACCTTC
>TRBD1|.|TRBJ2-3|TRBV4-2
CASSPQQGTDTQYF
TGTGCCAGCAGCCCCCAACAGGGGACAGATACGCAGTATTTT
>TRBD2|once|TRBJ2-1|TRBV5-1
CASSHKAGVGGNEQFF
TGCGCCAGCAGCCACAAAGCGGGGGTAGGTGGGAATGAGCAGTTCTTC
>TRBD2|.|TRBJ2-7|TRBV4-2
CASSQGTSGTSSYEQYF
TGTGCCAGCAGCCAAGGCACTAGCGGAACCAGCTCCTACGAGCAGTACTTC
>TRBD1|.|TRBJ1-3|TRBV25-1
CASSSGTGRRNTIYF
TGTGCCAGCAGTTCCGGGACAGGGAGGAGAAACACCATATATTTT
>TRBD1|few|TRBJ2-3|TRBV7-9
CASSPRDRGSALHF
TGTGCCAGCAGCCCCCGGGACAGGGGGTCAGCACTGCATTTT
>.|.|TRBJ2-1|TRBV7-9
CASSRTDLPSYNEQFF
TGTGCCAGCAGCAGGACAGATTTACCATCCTACAATGAGCAGTTCTTC
>.|.|TRBJ2-5|TRBV20-1
CSATSVDQYF
TGCAGTGCTACTAGCGTGGACCAGTACTTC
>TRBD2|.|TRBJ2-5|TRBV10-3
CAMGGGGRETQYF
TGTGCCATGGGGGGAGGCGGGAGAGAGACCCAGTACTTC
>.|few|TRBJ2-2|TRBV6-5
CASSRDTTGELFF
TGTGCCAGCAGCCGGGACACCACCGGGGAGCTGTTTTTT
>TRBD1|once|TRBJ2-4|TRBV7-9
CASSLATGTGKNF
TGTGCCAGCAGCTTAGCGACCGGGACAGGGAAAAACTTC
>.|.|TRBJ1-5|TRBV7-2
CASSLDGGGQPQHF
TGTGCCAGCAGCTTAGATGGGGGCGGGCAGCCCCAGCATTTT
>TRBD2|.|TRBJ2-1|TRBV4-2
CASSQELSSGYNEQFF
TGTGCCAGCAGCCAAGAATTATCTAGCGGGTACAATGAGCAGTTCTTC
>.|.|TRBJ2-7|TRBV5-1
CASSLEGRGSYEQYF
TGCGCCAGCAGCTTGGAAGGCCGCGGGTCCTACGAGCAGTACTTC
>.|.|TRBJ1-4|TRBV21-1
CASSKTRAGVNEKLFF
TGTGCCAGCAGCAAAACCAGGGCAGGAGTGAATGAAAAACTGTTTTTT
>.|.|TRBJ1-2|TRBV2
CASSVHRPNYGYTF
TGTGCCAGCAGTGTTCACAGACCAAACTATGGCTACACCTTC
>TRBD2|.|TRBJ2-1|TRBV7-8
CASSSIAGVYNEQFF
TGTGCCAGCAGCTCGATAGCGGGAGTATACAATGAGCAGTTCTTC
>TRBD2|.|TRBJ2-7|TRBV15
CATSRTPSGSSYEQYF
TGTGCCACCAGCAGGACCCCTAGCGGGAGCTCCTACGAGCAGTACTTC
>.|.|TRBJ2-7|TRBV5-5
CASSRHPEGYEQYF
TGTGCCAGCAGCCGGCACCCCGAGGGTTACGAGCAGTACTTC
>.|.|TRBJ1-2|TRBV28
CASSPAAGYYGYTF
TGTGCCAGCAGTCCCGCGGCAGGGTATTATGGCTACACCTTC
>TRBD1|.|TRBJ2-7|TRBV27
CASSFGGTGTHEQYF
TGTGCCAGCAGTTTTGGGGGGACAGGGACCCACGAGCAGTACTTC
>.|.|TRBJ2-1|TRBV7-9
CASSPHYEQFF
TGTGCCAGCAGCCCGCACTATGAGCAGTTCTTC
>.|few|TRBJ1-2|TRBV5-4
CASRGQTDRSNYGYTF
TGTGCCAGCAGGGGTCAGACAGACAGATCTAACTATGGCTACACCTTC
>.|.|TRBJ1-2|TRBV6-4
CASSDSSGGYTF
TGTGCCAGCAGTGACTCGAGCGGTGGCTACACCTTC
>TRBD2|.|TRBJ2-1|TRBV5-1
CASSFMTSGMGNEQFF
TGCGCCAGCAGCTTCATGACTAGCGGGATGGGGAATGAGCAGTTCTTC
>TRBD2|few|TRBJ2-5|TRBV5-1
CASSPGTSGRGETQYF
TGCGCCAGCAGCCCCGGGACTAGCGGGAGGGGAGAGACCCAGTACTTC